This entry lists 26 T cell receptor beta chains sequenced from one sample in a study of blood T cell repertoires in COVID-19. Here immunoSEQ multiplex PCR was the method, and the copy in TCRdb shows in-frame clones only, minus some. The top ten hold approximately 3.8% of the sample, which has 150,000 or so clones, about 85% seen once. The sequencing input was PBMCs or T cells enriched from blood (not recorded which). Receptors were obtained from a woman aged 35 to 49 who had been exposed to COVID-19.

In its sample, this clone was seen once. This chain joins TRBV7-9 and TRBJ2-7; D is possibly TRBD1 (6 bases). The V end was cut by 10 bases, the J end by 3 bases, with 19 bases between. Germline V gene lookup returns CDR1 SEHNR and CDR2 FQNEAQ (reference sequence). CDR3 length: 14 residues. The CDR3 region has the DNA TGTGCCACACGACAGGCCGGCCTAGACTACGAGCAGTACTTC. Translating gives CATRQAGLDYEQYF.

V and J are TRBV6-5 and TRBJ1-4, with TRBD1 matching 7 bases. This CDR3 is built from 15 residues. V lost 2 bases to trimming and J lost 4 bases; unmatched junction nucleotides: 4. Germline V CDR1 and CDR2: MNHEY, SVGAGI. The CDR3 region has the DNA TGTGCCAGCAGTTACACAGGGGCGATTAATGAAAAACTGTTTTTT. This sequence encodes CASSYTGAINEKLFF.

CDR3 loop: CASSLVPGYGYTF. The CDR3 DNA reads TGTGCCAGCAGCTTAGTTCCGGGCTATGGCTACACCTTC. The rearrangement uses TRBV7-9 and TRBJ1-2; D unresolved. Between the trimmed V and J ends, which lost 1 base and 4 bases, there was a span of 7 bases. Per germline, CDR1 SEHNR and CDR2 FQNEAQ (reference sequence). The CDR3 spans 13 residues.

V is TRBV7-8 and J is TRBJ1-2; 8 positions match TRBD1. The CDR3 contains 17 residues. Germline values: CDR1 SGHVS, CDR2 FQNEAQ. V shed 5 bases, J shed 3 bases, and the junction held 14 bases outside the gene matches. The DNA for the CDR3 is TGTGCCAGCAGCCCCTTGGGGGGACAGGTTGCTTACTATGGCTACACCTTC. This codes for CASSPLGGQVAYYGYTF.

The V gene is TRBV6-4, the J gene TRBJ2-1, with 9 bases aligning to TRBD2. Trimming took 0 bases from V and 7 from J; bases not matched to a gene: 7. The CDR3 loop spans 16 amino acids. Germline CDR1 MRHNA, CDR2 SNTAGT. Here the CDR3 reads CASSDSGGLAGNEQFF. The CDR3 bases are TGTGCCAGCAGTGACTCTGGGGGACTAGCCGGTAATGAGCAGTTCTTC.

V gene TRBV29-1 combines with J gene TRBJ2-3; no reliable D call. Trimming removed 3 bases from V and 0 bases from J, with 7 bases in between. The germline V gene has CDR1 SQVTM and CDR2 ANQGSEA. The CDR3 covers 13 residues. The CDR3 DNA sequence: TGCAGCGTTGAGAGTCTTAGCACAGATACGCAGTATTTT. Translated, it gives CSVESLSTDTQYF.

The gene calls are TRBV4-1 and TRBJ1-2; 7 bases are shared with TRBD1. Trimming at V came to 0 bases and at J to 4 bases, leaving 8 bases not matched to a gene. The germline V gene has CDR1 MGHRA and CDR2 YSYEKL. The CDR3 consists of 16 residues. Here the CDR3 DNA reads TGCGCCAGCAGCCAAGATCTAGCAGGGGGTGTCTATGGCTACACCTTC. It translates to CASSQDLAGGVYGYTF.

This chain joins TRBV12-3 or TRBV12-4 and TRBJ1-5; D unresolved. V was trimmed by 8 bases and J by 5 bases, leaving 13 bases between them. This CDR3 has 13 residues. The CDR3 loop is CASQRGRDQPQHF. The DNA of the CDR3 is TGTGCCAGCCAACGGGGTCGGGATCAGCCCCAGCATTTT.

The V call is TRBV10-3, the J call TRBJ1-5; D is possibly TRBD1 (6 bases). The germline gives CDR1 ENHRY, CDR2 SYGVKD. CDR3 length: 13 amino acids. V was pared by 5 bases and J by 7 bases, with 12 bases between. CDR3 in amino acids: CAISPGGGQPQHF. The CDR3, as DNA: TGTGCCATCAGTCCGGGGGGCGGACAGCCCCAGCATTTT.

The CDR3 sequence is CASSLSGAFDSNQPQHF. The CDR3 nucleotides are TGTGCCAGCAGTTTATCGGGGGCATTTGATAGCAATCAGCCCCAGCATTTT. The genes are TRBV27 and TRBJ1-5; weak D call: TRBD1 (6 bases). Trimming left V 0 bases short and J 0 bases short, with 12 bases between. Germline CDR1 reads MNHEY; CDR2 reads SMNVEV (reference sequence). The CDR3 covers 17 residues.

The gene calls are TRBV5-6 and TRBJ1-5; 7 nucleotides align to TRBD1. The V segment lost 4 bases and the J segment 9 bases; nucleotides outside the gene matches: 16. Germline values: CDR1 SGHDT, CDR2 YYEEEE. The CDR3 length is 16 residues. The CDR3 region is CASSPWGTENVRPQHF. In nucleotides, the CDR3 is TGTGCCAGCAGCCCGTGGGGGACAGAGAATGTGCGGCCCCAGCATTTT.

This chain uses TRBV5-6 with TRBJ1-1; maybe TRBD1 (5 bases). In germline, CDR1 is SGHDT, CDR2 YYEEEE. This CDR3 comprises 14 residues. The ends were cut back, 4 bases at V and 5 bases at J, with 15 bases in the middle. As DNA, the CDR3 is TGTGCCAGCAGCCCCGTGGGCAAGGGGACTGAAGCTTTCTTT. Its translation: CASSPVGKGTEAFF.

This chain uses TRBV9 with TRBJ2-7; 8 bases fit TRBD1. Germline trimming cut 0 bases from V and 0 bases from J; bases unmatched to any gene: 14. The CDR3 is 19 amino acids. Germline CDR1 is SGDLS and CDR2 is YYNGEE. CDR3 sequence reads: CASSVVEQGVPPVSYEQYF. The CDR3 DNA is TGTGCCAGCAGCGTAGTGGAACAGGGGGTACCCCCCGTCTCCTACGAGCAGTACTTC.

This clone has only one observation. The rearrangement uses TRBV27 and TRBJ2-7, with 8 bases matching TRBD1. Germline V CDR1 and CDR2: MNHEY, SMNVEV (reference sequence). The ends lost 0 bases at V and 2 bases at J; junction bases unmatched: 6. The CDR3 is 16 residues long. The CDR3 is CASSLSRDRQTYEQYF. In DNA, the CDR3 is TGTGCCAGCAGTTTATCGCGGGACAGGCAAACCTACGAGCAGTACTTC.

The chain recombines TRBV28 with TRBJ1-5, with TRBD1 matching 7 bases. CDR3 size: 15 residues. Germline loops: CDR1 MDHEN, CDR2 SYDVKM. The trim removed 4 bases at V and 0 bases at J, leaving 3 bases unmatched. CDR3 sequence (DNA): TGTGCCAGCAGTTCACAGGGGTCTAGCAATCAGCCCCAGCATTTT. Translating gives CASSSQGSSNQPQHF.

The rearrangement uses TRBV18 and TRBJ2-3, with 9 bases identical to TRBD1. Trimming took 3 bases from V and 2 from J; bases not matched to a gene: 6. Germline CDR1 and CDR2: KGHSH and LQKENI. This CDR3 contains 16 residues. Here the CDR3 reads CASSPRDREDTDTQYF. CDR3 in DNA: TGTGCCAGCTCACCCCGGGACAGGGAGGACACAGATACGCAGTATTTT. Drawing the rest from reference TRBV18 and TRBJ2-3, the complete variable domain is NAGVMQNPRHLVRRRGQEARLRCSPMKGHSHVYWYRQLPEEGLKFMVYLQKENIIDESGMPKERFSAEFPKEGPSILRIQQVVRGDSAAYFCASSPRDREDTDTQYFGPGTRLTVL.

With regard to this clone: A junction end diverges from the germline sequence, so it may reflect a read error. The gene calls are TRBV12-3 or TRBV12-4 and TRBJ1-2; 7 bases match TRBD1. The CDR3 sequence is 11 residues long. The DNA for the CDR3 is TGTGCCAGCACCCAAGGGACAGCCCGTAACTTC. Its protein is CASTQGTARNF.

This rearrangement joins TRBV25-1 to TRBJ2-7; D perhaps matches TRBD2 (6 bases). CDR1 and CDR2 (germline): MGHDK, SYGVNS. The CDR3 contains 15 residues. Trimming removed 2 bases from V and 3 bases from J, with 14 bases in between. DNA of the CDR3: TGTGCCAGCAGTGAACTTTACGCGGACTACTACGAGCAGTACTTC. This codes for CASSELYADYYEQYF.

Here the CDR3 DNA reads TGTGCCAGCAGCCATTCCGGGTACGATGGCTACACCTTC. Its protein is CASSHSGYDGYTF. The chain joins TRBV3-1 (or the pseudogene TRBV3-2) to TRBJ1-2; no clear D gene. Trimming took 3 bases from V and 6 from J, leaving 11 bases between them. CDR1 LGHDT and CDR2 YNNKEL come from the germline V gene (reference sequence). The CDR3 loop spans 13 amino acids.

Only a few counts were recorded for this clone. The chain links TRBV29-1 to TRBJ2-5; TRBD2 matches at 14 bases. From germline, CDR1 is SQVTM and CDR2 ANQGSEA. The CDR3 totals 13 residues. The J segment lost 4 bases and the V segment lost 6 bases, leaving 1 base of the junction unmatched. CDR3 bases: TGCAGCGTCGGACTAGCGGGGGGAGAGACCCAGTACTTC. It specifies CSVGLAGGETQYF.

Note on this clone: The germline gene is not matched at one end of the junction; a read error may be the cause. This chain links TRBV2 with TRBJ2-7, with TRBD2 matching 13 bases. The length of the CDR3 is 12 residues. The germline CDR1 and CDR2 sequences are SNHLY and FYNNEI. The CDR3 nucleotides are TGTGCCAGCAGTGGACTAGCGGGAGGTCTGGACTTC. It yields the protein CASSGLAGGLDF.

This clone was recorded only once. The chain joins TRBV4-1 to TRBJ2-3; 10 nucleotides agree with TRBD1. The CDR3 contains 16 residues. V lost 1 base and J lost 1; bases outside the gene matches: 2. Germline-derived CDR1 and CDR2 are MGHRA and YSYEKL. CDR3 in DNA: TGCGCCAGCAGCCAAGGACAGGGGGCTCGCACAGATACGCAGTATTTT. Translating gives CASSQGQGARTDTQYF.

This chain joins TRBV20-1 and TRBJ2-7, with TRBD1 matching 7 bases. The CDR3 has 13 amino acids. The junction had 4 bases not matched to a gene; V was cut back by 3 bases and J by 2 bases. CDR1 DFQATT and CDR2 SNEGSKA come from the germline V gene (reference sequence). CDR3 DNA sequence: TGCAGTGCTAGTCAGGGGGAGCCCTACGAGCAGTACTTC. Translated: CSASQGEPYEQYF.

In nucleotides, the CDR3 is TGTGCCAGCAGTGATGGTTGGCGGCAACCTAATGAAAAACTGTTTTTT. This codes for CASSDGWRQPNEKLFF. This chain uses TRBV6-1 with TRBJ1-4; D is undetermined. Germline V gene lookup returns CDR1 MNHNS and CDR2 SASEGT. V lost 3 bases, J lost 3 bases, and 14 bases lay in between. The CDR3 totals 16 residues.

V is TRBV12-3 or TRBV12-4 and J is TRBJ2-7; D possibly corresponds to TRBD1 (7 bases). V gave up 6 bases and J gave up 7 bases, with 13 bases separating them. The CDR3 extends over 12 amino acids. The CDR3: CASSHPGGEQYF. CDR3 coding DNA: TGTGCCAGCAGCCACCCAGGGGGGGAGCAGTACTTC.

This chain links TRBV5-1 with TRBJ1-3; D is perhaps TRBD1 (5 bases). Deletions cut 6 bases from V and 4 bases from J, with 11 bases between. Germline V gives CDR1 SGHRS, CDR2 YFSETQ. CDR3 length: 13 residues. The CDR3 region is CASKKSGGNTIYF. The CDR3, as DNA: TGCGCCAGCAAGAAATCAGGGGGAAACACCATATATTTT.